This T cell receptor beta chain was obtained from a study of blood T cells in healthy people across ages (dated by TCRdb to between 2015 and 2016). Notes on the research overall: In model experiments, roughly one uniquely barcoded TCR beta cDNA molecule per two T cells was captured by template switching. The study measured age-related changes in TCR beta repertoire diversity using deep sequencing normalized with unique cDNA molecular identifiers. The donors were divided into four age groups: young (average around 17 years), middle-aged (approximately 39), aged (around 59) and long-lived (82). To avoid experimental bias, donors of different ages were spread randomly across the sequencing lanes. Using the same blood draw, the study looked at two additional independent replicas of 1 million unique cDNA reads for two donors, one aged 18 to 29 and the other aged 80 or older.

As concerns this clonotype: The clone's antigen remains unknown. No quality values exist for individual bases; no much larger clone is one base distant.

Summary of the overall study and its limitations: A strong correlation was found between observed TCR beta diversity and the percentage of naive T cells measured by flow cytometry. As age increased, observed TCR beta diversity per million T cells dropped in a roughly linear way, and a significant reduction was already evident by age 40. Because the CMV infection status of the donors was unknown, age-related changes in expanded clonotypes may potentially have been confounded. Estimates of total diversity from one million sequenced T cells were regarded as lower bounds and underestimates. Conclusive comparison of naive and antigen-experienced compartments was prevented by the profiling of bulk unsorted PBMCs. Compared with the aged group, the long-lived group had more naive CD4+ T cells, fewer expanded clones and increased TCR diversity, suggesting age selection.

Systemically healthy Caucasian individuals from Russia, around 39 in total and aged roughly 6 to 95 years, were included as donors. Each donor gave 8 to 10 milliliters of peripheral blood, drawn into EDTA-treated Vacutainer tubes. Ficoll-Paque density-gradient centrifugation was used to isolate PBMCs, with at least 6.5 million per sample. Total RNA was extracted from PBMCs with Trizol reagent, with at least 5.5 micrograms obtained per sample. For every donor, flow cytometry on a PBMC aliquot measured the percentage of naive CD45RAhigh/CD27high T cells. Its CDR3 holds 15 amino acids, cysteine through phenylalanine. Only the CDR3 DNA stays, 45 bases, in frame from base 1. The V end gives up 1 base and the J end 7 bases, leaving 5 bases in the junction not matched to a gene. The CDR1 and CDR2 encoded by the germline V gene are MNHEY and SVGEGT. The library was produced with 5' RACE. The run used an Illumina HiSeq 2500. The second PCR ran for about 6 to 12 cycles and used a J-beta primer mix along with a sample-barcoded 5' primer. A unique molecular identifier was introduced onto each TCR beta cDNA molecule by a template-switch 5' adaptor carrying 12 random nucleotides. Each sample yielded at least 2.5 million CDR3-containing paired-end reads. First-strand cDNA was synthesized from all RNA with the Mint cDNA synthesis kit, primed by a TRBC-specific oligonucleotide. All cDNA was treated with uracil-DNA glycosylase and then went through a first 18-cycle PCR with the universal primers M1SS and BC2_uni_R. The study's own analysis went as follows. For normalization, 1 million high-quality reads were randomly selected from each sample, with every read carrying a distinct molecular identifier. Reads sharing molecular identifiers were discarded rather than binned into consensus sequences. CDR3 identification, clonotype clustering and error correction used MiTCR with a Q25 quality threshold and the strictest error-elimination algorithm. Lower-bound total TCR beta diversity was estimated with a nonparametric unseen species model using Euler transformation. Clones were called with MiXCR by TCRdb after fastp trimmed the public reads at Q25, and only in-frame beta chains were retained. Under each unique CDR3 protein, matching rows form one entry showing the most common genes and DNA. These V and J calls are TCRdb output, not the study's own analysis. In this sample the table shows about 1.8 million distinct CDR3 sequences, roughly 52% of which occur a single time. The ten largest account for less than 2.5% of the sample.

Specimen: blood. This sequence was found in a woman between 35 and 50 years old in good health. In this chain, TRBV6-2 or TRBV6-3 is recombined with TRBJ2-1; 9 nucleotides in the junction match TRBD2. This receptor has the CDR3 CASSYLSGGRNEQFF. The DNA sequence follows: TGTGCCAGCAGTTACTTAAGCGGGGGGAGGAATGAGCAGTTCTTC.